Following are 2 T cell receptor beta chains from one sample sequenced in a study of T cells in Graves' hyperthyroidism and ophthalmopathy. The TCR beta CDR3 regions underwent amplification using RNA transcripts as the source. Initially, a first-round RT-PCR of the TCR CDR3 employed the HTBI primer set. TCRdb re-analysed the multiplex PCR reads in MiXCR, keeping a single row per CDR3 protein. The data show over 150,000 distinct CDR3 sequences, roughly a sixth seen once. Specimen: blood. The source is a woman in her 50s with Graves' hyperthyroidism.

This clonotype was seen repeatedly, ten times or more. The CDR3 DNA is TGTGCCAGCAGTTTGGAAGGCCTAGCTCGAAACACTGAAGCTTTCTTT. This encodes CASSLEGLARNTEAFF. The chain has TRBV27 and TRBJ1-1; no reliable D call. Per the germline V gene, CDR1 is MNHEY and CDR2 is SMNVEV (reference sequence). Deletions cut 3 bases from V and 2 bases from J, with 16 bases between. The CDR3 totals 16 residues.

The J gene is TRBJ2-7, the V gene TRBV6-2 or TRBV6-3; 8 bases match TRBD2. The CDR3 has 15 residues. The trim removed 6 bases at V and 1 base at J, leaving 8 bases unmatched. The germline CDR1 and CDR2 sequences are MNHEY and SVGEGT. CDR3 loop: CASRRRAGVSYEQYF. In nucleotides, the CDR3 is TGTGCCAGCAGGCGCCGAGCGGGAGTGTCCTACGAGCAGTACTTC.